This T cell receptor (beta chain) was documented in a study of Ad26.COV2.S vaccination and SARS-CoV-2 variants. Treatment meaning: around 19 received Ad26.COV2.S at low or high dose, single or two shots; roughly five received placebo; per-sample allocation not given. Collection of samples fell on day 63 after the first vaccine or placebo injection. Germline CDR1 reads SGHNT; CDR2 reads YENEEA. V lost 5 bases and J lost 8, with 6 bases in between. The CDR3 runs to 11 residues. Generated by immunoSEQ multiplex PCR, the TCRdb table keeps only in-frame clones and is missing some. This table holds about 350,000 clones, roughly nine tenths found once. Broader study findings: Non-spike TCR breadth showed similarity between vaccine and placebo recipients. In TCR breadth and depth analyses, total T cell responses may have been underestimated.

As concerns this clone: Its antigen is not identified.

The sample consisted of peripheral blood, taken in a trial of Ad26.COV2.S vaccine versus placebo. The clonotype originates from a person between 18 and 65 years old who received the Ad26.COV2.S COVID-19 vaccine or a placebo. V gene TRBV11-3 combines with J gene TRBJ2-2; no firm D call. The CDR3 loop is CASSLQGELFF. The CDR3, as DNA: TGTGCCAGCAGCCTTCAGGGGGAGCTGTTTTTT.